This passage covers 11 T cell receptor beta chains from one sample sequenced in a study of T cells in Graves' hyperthyroidism and ophthalmopathy. Amplified TCR beta CDR3 regions derived from RNA transcripts. The HTBI primer set drove a first-round RT-PCR of the TCR CDR3. TCRdb re-called the multiplex PCR reads with MiXCR, one entry per CDR3 protein. The repertoire holds about 360,000 distinct CDR3 sequences, with about 13% as singletons. Sequenced: blood. The receptors here all came from a man aged 25 to 40 with Graves' hyperthyroidism that later progressed to Graves' ophthalmopathy.

This chain links TRBV20-1 with TRBJ2-1; no clear D gene. Germline CDR1 reads DFQATT; CDR2 reads SNEGSKA (reference sequence). The CDR3 extends over 14 amino acids. V lost 5 bases and J 0 bases, leaving 11 bases between the germline ends. CDR3 sequence: CSAFRASSYNEQFF. The DNA of the CDR3 is TGCAGTGCTTTCCGGGCAAGCTCCTACAATGAGCAGTTCTTC.

In regard to this clonotype: One junction end disagrees with the germline gene, perhaps due to a read error. The chain uses TRBV18 and TRBJ1-6; D is undetermined. CDR1 and CDR2 from the germline V gene are KGHSH and LQKENI. The CDR3 consists of 16 residues. The CDR3 DNA sequence: TGTGTCAGCTCACCAAAGGCCAGCCTGGGGAATGCACCCCTCCACTTT. Translation: CVSSPKASLGNAPLHF.

V and J are TRBV6-5 and TRBJ1-2, with D unclear. The CDR3 covers 14 residues. CDR1 is MNHEY, CDR2 SVGAGI, per germline. V gave up 2 bases and J gave up 2 bases, with 9 bases separating them. CDR3: CASSYDYKNYGYTF. The DNA for the CDR3 is TGTGCCAGCAGTTACGATTACAAGAACTATGGCTACACCTTC.

This clonotype has at least ten counts. V gene TRBV11-2 combines with J gene TRBJ2-1, with no clear D. Germline CDR1 and CDR2: SGHAT and FQNNGV. The CDR3 extends over 16 amino acids. Trimming took 4 bases from V and 0 from J, leaving 13 bases between them. The CDR3 loop reads CASSSPRDNSYNEQFF. The CDR3 nucleotides read TGTGCCAGCAGCTCCCCTCGCGACAACTCCTACAATGAGCAGTTCTTC.

The chain joins TRBV18 to TRBJ2-3; D assignment may be TRBD1 or TRBD2 (5 bases each). V gave up 3 bases and J gave up 5 bases, with 18 bases separating them. There are 16 residues in the CDR3. In germline, CDR1 is KGHSH, CDR2 LQKENI. The CDR3 DNA follows: TGTGCCAGCTCACCCCGAACCGGGACCGCACGAGATACGCAGTATTTT. It is translated as CASSPRTGTARDTQYF. The variable domain in full, completed from reference TRBV18 and TRBJ2-3, reads NAGVMQNPRHLVRRRGQEARLRCSPMKGHSHVYWYRQLPEEGLKFMVYLQKENIIDESGMPKERFSAEFPKEGPSILRIQQVVRGDSAAYFCASSPRTGTARDTQYFGPGTRLTVL.

This clonotype was observed many times. The chain recombines TRBV5-5 with TRBJ2-2; the match to TRBD1 covers 10 bases. CDR3 size: 14 residues. V lost 5 bases and J lost 4; bases outside the gene matches: 2. Germline values: CDR1 SGHKS, CDR2 YYEKEE (reference sequence). The CDR3: CASRRTGGTGELFF. DNA for the CDR3: TGTGCCAGCAGACGGACAGGGGGCACCGGGGAGCTGTTTTTT.

The chain has TRBV19 and TRBJ2-1, with TRBD2 matching 11 bases. CDR3 size: 14 residues. The junction had 2 bases not matched to a gene; V was cut back by 3 bases and J by 7 bases. Germline CDR1 is LNHDA and CDR2 is SQIVND (reference sequence). The CDR3 is CASSITSGGNEQFF. The CDR3 coding sequence is TGTGCCAGTAGTATCACTAGCGGGGGTAATGAGCAGTTCTTC.

This chain connects TRBV4-1 to TRBJ2-7; D may correspond to TRBD1 or TRBD2 (6 bases each). The CDR3 is made up of 15 amino acids. Germline V gene lookup returns CDR1 MGHRA and CDR2 YSYEKL. V lost 2 bases to trimming and J lost 1 base, with 12 bases between them. The CDR3 DNA reads as TGCGCCAGCAGCCAAAAGAGGGGGGATTCCTACGAGCAGTACTTC. Residues: CASSQKRGDSYEQYF.

About this clonotype: As the CDR3 is not closed by the conserved phenylalanine or tryptophan, this likely results from a read error. Here the CDR3 reads CASSFSGAGNQPQHL. CDR3 nucleotide sequence: TGTGCCAGCAGCTTTTCAGGGGCTGGCAATCAGCCCCAGCATCTT. V usage is TRBV5-6 and J usage is TRBJ1-5; maybe TRBD1 (6 bases). The CDR3 length is 15 residues. Per germline, CDR1 SGHDT and CDR2 YYEEEE. V lost 2 bases and J 2 bases, leaving 11 bases between the germline ends.

This clonotype was seen more than once but under ten times. The J gene is TRBJ1-4, the V gene TRBV5-1; D gene ambiguous. This CDR3 contains 15 residues. Germline V gives CDR1 SGHRS, CDR2 YFSETQ. V shed 1 base and J shed 10 bases, with 17 bases lying between them. CDR3 residues: CASSLFAEAKGKLFF. The DNA for the CDR3 is TGCGCCAGCAGCTTGTTCGCGGAGGCCAAGGGAAAACTGTTTTTT. Full variable domain (remainder filled in from reference TRBV5-1 and TRBJ1-4): KAGVTQTPRYLIKTRGQQVTLSCSPISGHRSVSWYQQTPGQGLQFLFEYFSETQRNKGNFPGRFSGRQFSNSRSEMNVSTLELGDSALYLCASSLFAEAKGKLFFGSGTQLSVL.

This clonotype was observed many times. The rearrangement joins TRBV2 to TRBJ1-2; maybe TRBD1 (5 bases). Germline assignment: CDR1 SNHLY and CDR2 FYNNEI. The V gene lost 4 bases and the J gene lost 8 bases, with 14 bases spanning the gap. This CDR3 comprises 13 residues. CDR3 amino acids: CASSAGGGRGYTF. CDR3 in DNA: TGTGCCAGCAGTGCAGGCGGGGGACGGGGCTACACCTTC.